The 3 T cell receptor beta chains given below trace back to one sample, sequenced in a study of T-cell reconstitution after alpha-beta-depleted transplantation in children. Preparing the TCRbeta library involved the use of unique molecular identifiers. MiXCR, run by TCRdb on the PCR reads, gives a single entry per CDR3 protein. The sample has around 700,000 distinct CDR3 sequences, about an eighth seen once. The material sequenced was PBMCs, taken before TCRalphabeta/CD19-depleted stem cell transplant. The source of these receptors is a girl aged 2 to 10 with congenital amegakaryocytic thrombocytopenia, due to receive a stem cell transplant.

This clonotype came up many times. This chain joins TRBV28 and TRBJ2-1; D is undetermined. V dropped 5 bases and J dropped 10 bases, with 21 bases sitting between them. CDR1 and CDR2 (germline): MDHEN, SYDVKM. The CDR3 consists of 15 residues. In nucleotides, the CDR3 is TGTGCCAGCAGTACTCCCGGACGGACCGTCGGAGAGCAGTTCTTC. Translated: CASSTPGRTVGEQFF.

This clonotype was observed a handful of times. The gene calls are TRBV20-1 and TRBJ2-7, with unresolved D. This CDR3 is 15 amino acids long. Germline-derived CDR1 and CDR2 are DFQATT and SNEGSKA (reference sequence). Trimming removed 1 base at V and 2 bases at J, with 15 bases between. The CDR3 nucleotides are TGCAGTGCTAGAGTAAACCGGAGAAGCCCCTACGAGCAGTACTTC. Residues: CSARVNRRSPYEQYF.

V and J are TRBV27 and TRBJ2-1; 11 bases are a match to TRBD2. The CDR3 extends over 18 amino acids. Germline CDR1 and CDR2: MNHEY and SMNVEV (reference sequence). Trimming cost V 5 bases and J 9 bases; bases outside gene matches: 18. The CDR3 region has the DNA TGTGCCAGCAGTCCGCATAAACCTACTAGCGGGAGAGGGCTTGAGCAGTTCTTC. Residues: CASSPHKPTSGRGLEQFF.